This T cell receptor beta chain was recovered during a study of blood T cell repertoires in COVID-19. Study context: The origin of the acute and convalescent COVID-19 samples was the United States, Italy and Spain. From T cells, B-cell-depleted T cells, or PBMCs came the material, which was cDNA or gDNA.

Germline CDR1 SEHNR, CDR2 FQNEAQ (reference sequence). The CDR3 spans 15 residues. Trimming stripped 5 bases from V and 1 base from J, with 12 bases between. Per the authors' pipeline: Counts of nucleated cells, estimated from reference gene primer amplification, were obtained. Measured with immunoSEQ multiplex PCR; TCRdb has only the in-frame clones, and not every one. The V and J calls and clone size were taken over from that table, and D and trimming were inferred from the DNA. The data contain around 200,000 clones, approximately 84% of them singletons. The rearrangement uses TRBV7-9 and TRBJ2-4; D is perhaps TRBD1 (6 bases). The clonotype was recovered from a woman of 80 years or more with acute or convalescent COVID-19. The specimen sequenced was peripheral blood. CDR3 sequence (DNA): TGTGCCAGCAGCCCTCCCGGACAGGCCAAAAACATTCAGTACTTC. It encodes CASSPPGQAKNIQYF.